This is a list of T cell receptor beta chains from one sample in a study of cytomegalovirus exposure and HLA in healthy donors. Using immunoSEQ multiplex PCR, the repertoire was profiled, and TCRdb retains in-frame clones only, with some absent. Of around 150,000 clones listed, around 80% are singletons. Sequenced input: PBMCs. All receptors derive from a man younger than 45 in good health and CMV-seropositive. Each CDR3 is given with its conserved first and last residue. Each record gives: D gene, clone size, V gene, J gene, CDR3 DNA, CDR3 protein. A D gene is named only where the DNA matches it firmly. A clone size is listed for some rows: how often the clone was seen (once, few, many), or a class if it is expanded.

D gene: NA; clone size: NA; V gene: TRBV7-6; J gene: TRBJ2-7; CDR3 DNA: TGTGCCAGCAGCCGGACAGCCGGCTACGAGCAGTACTTC; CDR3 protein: CASSRTAGYEQYF
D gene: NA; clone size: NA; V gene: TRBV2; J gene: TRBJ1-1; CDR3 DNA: TGTGCCAGCAGTGAAGGAATCTCGGTAACTGAAGCTTTCTTT; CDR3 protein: CASSEGISVTEAFF
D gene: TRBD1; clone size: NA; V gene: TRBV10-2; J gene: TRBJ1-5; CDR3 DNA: TGCGCCAGCAGTGAAGGGGGCCAGCCCCAGCATTTT; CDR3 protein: CASSEGGQPQHF
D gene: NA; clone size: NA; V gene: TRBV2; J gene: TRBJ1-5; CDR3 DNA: TGTGCCAGCACGGCGGGGGGCGCCAATCAGCCCCAGCATTTT; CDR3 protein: CASTAGGANQPQHF
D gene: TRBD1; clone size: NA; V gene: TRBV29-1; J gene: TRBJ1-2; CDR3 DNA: TGCAGCGGGGACAGCCCCAACTATGGCTACACCTTC; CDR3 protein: CSGDSPNYGYTF
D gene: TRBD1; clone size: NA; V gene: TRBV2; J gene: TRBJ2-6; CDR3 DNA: TGTGCCAGCAGGGAACAGGGGAGAAGCTCTGGGGCCAACGTCCTGACTTTC; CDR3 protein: CASREQGRSSGANVLTF
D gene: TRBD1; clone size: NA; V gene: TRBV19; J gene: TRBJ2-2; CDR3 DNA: TGTGCCAGTAGTATCCCTACAGGGGGGAACACCGGGGAGCTGTTTTTT; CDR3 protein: CASSIPTGGNTGELFF
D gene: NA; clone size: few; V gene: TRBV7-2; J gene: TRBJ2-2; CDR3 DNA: TGTGCCAGCAGATTCCGGGACACGACCGCCGGGGAGCTGTTTTTT; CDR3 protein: CASRFRDTTAGELFF
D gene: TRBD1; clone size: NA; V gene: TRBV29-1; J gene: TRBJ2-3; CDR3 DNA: TGCAGCGTTGAGACAGGGACAGATACGCAGTATTTT; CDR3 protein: CSVETGTDTQYF
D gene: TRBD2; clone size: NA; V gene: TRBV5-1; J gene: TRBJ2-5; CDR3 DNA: TGCGCCAGCAGCTTGGCCACTAGCGGGGGTAGCGAGACCCAGTACTTC; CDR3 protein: CASSLATSGGSETQYF
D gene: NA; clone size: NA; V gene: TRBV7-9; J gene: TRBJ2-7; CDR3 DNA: TGTGCCAGCAGCTCGGCGATCTACGGATACGCAGGGTACGAGCAGTACTTC; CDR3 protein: CASSSAIYGYAGYEQYF
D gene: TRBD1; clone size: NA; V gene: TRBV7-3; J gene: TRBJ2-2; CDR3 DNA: TGTGCCAGCAGCTTAGCGGGACAGGGCTACACCGGGGAGCTGTTTTTT; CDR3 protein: CASSLAGQGYTGELFF
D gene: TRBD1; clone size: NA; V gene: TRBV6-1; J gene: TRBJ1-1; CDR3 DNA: TGTGCCAGTTCCTGGACAGGGGGCACTGAAGCTTTCTTT; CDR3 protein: CASSWTGGTEAFF
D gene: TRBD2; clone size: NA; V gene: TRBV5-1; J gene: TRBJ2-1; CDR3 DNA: TGCGCCAGCAGCCAAAGCGGGGGGGCAAAGGATGAGCAGTTCTTC; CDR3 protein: CASSQSGGAKDEQFF
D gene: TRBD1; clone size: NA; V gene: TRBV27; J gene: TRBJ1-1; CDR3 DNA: TGTGCCAGCAGTCTTGGACAGGGGACGTCAAACGAGGGTGAAGCTTTCTTT; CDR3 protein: CASSLGQGTSNEGEAFF
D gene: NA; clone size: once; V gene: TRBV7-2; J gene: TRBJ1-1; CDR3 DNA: TGTGCCAGCAGCTTAGTTTCAGGGCTTGAAGCTTTCTTT; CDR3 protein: CASSLVSGLEAFF
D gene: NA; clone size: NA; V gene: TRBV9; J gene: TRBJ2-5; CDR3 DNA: TGTGCCAGCAGCCCTCGCGGGGGCGATACAGAGACCCAGTACTTC; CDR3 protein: CASSPRGGDTETQYF
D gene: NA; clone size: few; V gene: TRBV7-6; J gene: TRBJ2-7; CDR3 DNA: TGTGCCAGCAGTGGTTCAGGGATCGAGCAGTACTTC; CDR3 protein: CASSGSGIEQYF
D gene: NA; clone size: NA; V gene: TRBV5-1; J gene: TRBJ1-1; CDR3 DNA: TGCGCCAGCAGCCCCGGGGAAGGCACTGAAGCTTTCTTT; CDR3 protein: CASSPGEGTEAFF
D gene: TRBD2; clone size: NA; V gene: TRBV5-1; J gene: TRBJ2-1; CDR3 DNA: TGCGCCAGCAGCTGGGGGGGACTTTACAATGAGCAGTTCTTC; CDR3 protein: CASSWGGLYNEQFF
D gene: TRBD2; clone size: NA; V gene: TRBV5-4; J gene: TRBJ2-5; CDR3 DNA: TGTGCCAGCAGCCCCGGGACTATGCCTGAGACCCAGTACTTC; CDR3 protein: CASSPGTMPETQYF
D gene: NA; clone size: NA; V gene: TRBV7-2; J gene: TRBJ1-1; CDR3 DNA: TGTGCCAGCAGCTTAGAGCGTCGGCAGAACACTGAAGCTTTCTTT; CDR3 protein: CASSLERRQNTEAFF
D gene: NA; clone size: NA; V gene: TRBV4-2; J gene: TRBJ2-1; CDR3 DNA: TGTGCCAGCAGCCCCAGTCGGGTAGCCCATGAGCAGTTCTTC; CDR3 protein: CASSPSRVAHEQFF
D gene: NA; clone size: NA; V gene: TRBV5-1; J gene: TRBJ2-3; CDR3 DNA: TGCGCCAGCAGCTTGGCCCCGGGGGACGCCACAGATACGCAGTATTTT; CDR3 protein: CASSLAPGDATDTQYF